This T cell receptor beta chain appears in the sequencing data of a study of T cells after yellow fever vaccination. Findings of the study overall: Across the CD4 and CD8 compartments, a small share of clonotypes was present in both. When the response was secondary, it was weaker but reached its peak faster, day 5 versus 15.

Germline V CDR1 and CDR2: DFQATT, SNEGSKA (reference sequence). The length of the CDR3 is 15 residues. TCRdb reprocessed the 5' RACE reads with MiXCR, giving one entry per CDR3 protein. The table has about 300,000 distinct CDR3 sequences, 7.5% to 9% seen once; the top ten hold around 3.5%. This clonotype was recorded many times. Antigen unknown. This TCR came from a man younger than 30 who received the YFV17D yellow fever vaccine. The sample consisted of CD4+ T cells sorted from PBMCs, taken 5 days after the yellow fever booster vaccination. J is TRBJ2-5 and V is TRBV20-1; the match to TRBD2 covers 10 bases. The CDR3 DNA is TGCGGCACGGCGACCAGCGGGGGGGCCTGGGAGACCCAGTACTTC. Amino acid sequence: CGTATSGGAWETQYF.